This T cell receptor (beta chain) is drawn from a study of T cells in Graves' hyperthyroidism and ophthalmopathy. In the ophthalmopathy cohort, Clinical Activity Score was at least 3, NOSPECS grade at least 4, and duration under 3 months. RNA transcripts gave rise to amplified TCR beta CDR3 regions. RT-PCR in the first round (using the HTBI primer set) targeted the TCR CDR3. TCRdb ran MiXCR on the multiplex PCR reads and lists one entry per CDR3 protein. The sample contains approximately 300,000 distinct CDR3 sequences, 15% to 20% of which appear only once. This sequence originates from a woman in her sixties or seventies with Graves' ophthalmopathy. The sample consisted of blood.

The chain's CDR3 is CASSSGQGVYEQYF. The CDR3 nucleotides read TGTGCCAGCAGCTCCGGACAGGGGGTGTACGAGCAGTACTTC. The chain has TRBV11-2 and TRBJ2-7; 10 nucleotides match TRBD1. Germline V gives CDR1 SGHAT, CDR2 FQNNGV. V lost 4 bases and J lost 4; bases outside the gene matches: 4. The CDR3 contains 14 residues. Full variable domain (outside the CDR3, taken from reference TRBV11-2 and TRBJ2-7): EAGVAQSPRYKIIEKRQSVAFWCNPISGHATLYWYQQILGQGPKLLIQFQNNGVVDDSQLPKDRFSAERLKGVDSTLKIQPAKLEDSAVYLCASSSGQGVYEQYFGPGTRLTVT.